This T cell receptor (beta chain) was captured in a study of shared clonotypes between healthy human individuals. Study observations and caveats: For sorted subsets, rarefaction showed incomplete sequencing despite large depth. Sampling involved blood alone; tissue repertoires likely differ.

CDR1 SGDLS and CDR2 YYNGEE come from the germline V gene. The CDR3 has 14 amino acids. Trimming stripped 0 bases from V and 2 bases from J, with 5 bases between. Assay execution took place at the deep level. The DNA input per sorted-subset replicate PCR was 200 to 250 ng, corresponding to roughly 30,000 T cell genomes. Only in-frame clones appear in the TCRdb table, and some are missing; sequencing was by immunoSEQ multiplex PCR. Of about 1,900,000 clones listed, just under 95% are singletons. As defined, naive CD8 cells were CD45RO-negative and positively selected for CCR7, with terminally differentiated effector memory CD45RA+ cells excluded. This clone has only one observation. The antigen is not known.

J is TRBJ2-2 and V is TRBV9; no reliable D call. The origin of this receptor is a man aged 18 to 30 in good health. Material: naive CD8+ T cells sorted from blood. The CDR3 sequence is CASSVDFNTGELFF. The DNA of the CDR3 is TGTGCCAGCAGCGTAGACTTTAACACCGGGGAGCTGTTTTTT.